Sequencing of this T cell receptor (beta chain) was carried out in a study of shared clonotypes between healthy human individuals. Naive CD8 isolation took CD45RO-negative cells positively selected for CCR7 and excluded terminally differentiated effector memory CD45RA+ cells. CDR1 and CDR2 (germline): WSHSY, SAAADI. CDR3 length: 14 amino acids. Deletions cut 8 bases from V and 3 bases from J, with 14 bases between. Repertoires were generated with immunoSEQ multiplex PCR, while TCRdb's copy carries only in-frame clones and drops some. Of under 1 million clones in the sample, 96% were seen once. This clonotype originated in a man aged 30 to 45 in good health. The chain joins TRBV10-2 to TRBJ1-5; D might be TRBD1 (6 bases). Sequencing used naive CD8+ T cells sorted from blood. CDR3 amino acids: CASSAGVHNQPQHF. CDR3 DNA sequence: TGCGCCAGCTCAGCAGGGGTTCACAATCAGCCCCAGCATTTT.